This T cell receptor (beta chain) was observed in a study of blood T cell repertoires in COVID-19. Clones were read by immunoSEQ multiplex PCR, and TCRdb kept only the in-frame ones, dropping some. The sample yields 230,000 or so clones, more than 80% seen once. This clone turned up a few times. The CDR3 has 14 amino acids. V was cut by 3 bases and J by 1 base, with 9 bases left in between. Germline V gene sequence: CDR1 SNHLY, CDR2 FYNNEI. V gene TRBV2 combines with J gene TRBJ1-1; D perhaps matches TRBD1 (6 bases). The sequencing sample was made of PBMCs or T cells enriched from blood (not recorded which). The sequence was obtained from a woman between 40 and 50 years old with acute COVID-19. The CDR3 nucleotides are TGTGCCAGCAGTGATGGACAGCCGAACACTGAAGCTTTCTTT. Translation gives CASSDGQPNTEAFF.